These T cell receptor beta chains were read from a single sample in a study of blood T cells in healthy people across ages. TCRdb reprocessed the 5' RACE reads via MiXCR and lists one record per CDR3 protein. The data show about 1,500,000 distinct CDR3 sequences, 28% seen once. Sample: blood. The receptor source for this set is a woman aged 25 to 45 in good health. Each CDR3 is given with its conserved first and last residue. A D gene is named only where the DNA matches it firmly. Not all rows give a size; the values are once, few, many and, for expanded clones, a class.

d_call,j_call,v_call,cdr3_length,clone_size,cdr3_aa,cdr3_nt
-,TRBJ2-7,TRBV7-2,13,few,CASSLVGTGEQYF,TGTGCCAGCAGCTTAGTTGGGACCGGCGAGCAGTACTTC
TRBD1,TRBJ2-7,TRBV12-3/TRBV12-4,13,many,CASSQDREYEQYF,TGTGCCAGCAGTCAGGACAGGGAGTACGAGCAGTACTTC
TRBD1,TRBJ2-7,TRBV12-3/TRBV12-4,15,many,CASSFLGQGRDEQYF,TGTGCCAGCAGTTTTCTGGGACAGGGGAGAGACGAGCAGTACTTC
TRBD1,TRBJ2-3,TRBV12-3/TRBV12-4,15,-,CASTTTGGRTDTQYF,TGTGCCAGCACCACGACAGGGGGCCGGACAGATACGCAGTATTTT
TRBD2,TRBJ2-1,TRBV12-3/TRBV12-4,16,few,CASRLGGLAGYNEQFF,TGTGCCAGCAGACTAGGGGGACTAGCGGGGTACAATGAGCAGTTCTTC
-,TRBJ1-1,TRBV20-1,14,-,CSARVGPGLTEAFF,TGCAGTGCGAGAGTTGGACCAGGGTTGACTGAAGCTTTCTTT
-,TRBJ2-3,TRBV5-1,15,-,CASSFRNRATDTRYF,TGCGCCAGCAGCTTCCGGAACAGGGCCACAGATACGCGGTATTTT
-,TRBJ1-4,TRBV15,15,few,CATSRGGGTNEKLFF,TGTGCCACCAGCAGAGGGGGGGGAACTAATGAAAAACTGTTTTTT
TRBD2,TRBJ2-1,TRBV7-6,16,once,CASSKRLAPSYNEQFF,TGTGCCAGCAGCAAAAGACTAGCGCCCTCCTACAATGAGCAGTTCTTC
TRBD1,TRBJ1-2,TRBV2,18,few,CASSGGSGQPAINYGYTF,TGTGCCAGCAGCGGGGGTTCGGGACAGCCAGCAATTAACTATGGCTACACCTTC
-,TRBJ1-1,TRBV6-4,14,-,CASSESGEGTEAFF,TGTGCCAGCAGTGAGTCGGGTGAGGGCACTGAAGCTTTCTTT
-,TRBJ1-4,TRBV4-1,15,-,CASSQESTFGEKLFF,TGCGCCAGCAGCCAGGAAAGCACCTTCGGAGAAAAACTGTTTTTT
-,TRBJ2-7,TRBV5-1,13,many,CASRGGSSYEQYF,TGTGCCAGCCGGGGCGGATCTTCCTACGAGCAGTACTTC
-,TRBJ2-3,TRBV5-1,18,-,CASSLYGGRGRAADTQYF,TGCGCCAGCAGCTTGTATGGTGGTCGGGGCCGCGCTGCAGATACGCAGTATTTT
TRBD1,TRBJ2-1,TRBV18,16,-,CASSPRLDREYNEQFF,TGTGCCAGCTCACCTAGACTCGACAGGGAATACAATGAGCAGTTCTTC
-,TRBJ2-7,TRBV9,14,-,CASSPGLKTYEQYF,TGTGCCAGCAGCCCTGGACTAAAGACCTACGAGCAGTACTTC
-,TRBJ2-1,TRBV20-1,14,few,CSAVHPSAVNEQFF,TGCAGTGCCGTCCATCCCTCGGCCGTCAATGAGCAGTTCTTC
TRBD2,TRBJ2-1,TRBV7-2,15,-,CASRTIAGYANEQFF,TGTGCCAGCAGGACCATAGCGGGGTACGCCAATGAGCAGTTCTTC
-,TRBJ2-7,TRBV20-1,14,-,CSAIGGGSTYEQYF,TGCAGTGCTATTGGGGGGGGCAGCACCTACGAGCAGTACTTC
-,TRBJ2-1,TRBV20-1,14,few,CSATRGLDRDEQFF,TGCAGTGCTACCCGGGGCCTAGATAGAGATGAGCAGTTCTTC
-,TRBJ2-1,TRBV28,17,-,CASSPTSDWGYYNEQFF,TGTGCCAGCAGCCCTACCTCTGACTGGGGGTACTACAATGAGCAGTTCTTC
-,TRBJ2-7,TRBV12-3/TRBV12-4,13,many,CASSLGVLPEQYF,TGTGCCAGCAGTTTAGGAGTGCTACCCGAGCAGTACTTC
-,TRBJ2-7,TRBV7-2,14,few,CASSWGTYTYEQYF,TGTGCCAGCAGCTGGGGGACTTACACCTACGAGCAGTACTTC
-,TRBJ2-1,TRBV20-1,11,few,CCASQYNEQFF,TGCTGTGCTAGCCAATACAATGAGCAGTTCTTC
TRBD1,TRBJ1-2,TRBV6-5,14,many,CASSQTGANYGYTF,TGTGCCAGCAGCCAGACAGGGGCTAACTATGGCTACACCTTC
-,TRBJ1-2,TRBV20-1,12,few,CSARADPYGYTF,TGCAGTGCTAGGGCGGACCCCTATGGCTACACCTTC
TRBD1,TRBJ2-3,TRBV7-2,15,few,CASSQDRDRGFIEYF,TGTGCCAGCAGCCAGGACCGGGACAGGGGTTTTATAGAGTATTTT
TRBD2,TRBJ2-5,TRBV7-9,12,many,CASRREGETQYF,TGTGCCAGCAGACGGGAGGGGGAGACCCAGTACTTC
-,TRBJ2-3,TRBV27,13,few,CASSLSHTGTQYF,TGTGCCAGCAGTTTATCTCACACAGGCACGCAGTATTTT
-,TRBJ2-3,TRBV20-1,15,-,CSAIGPAGSTDTQYF,TGCAGTGCTATAGGCCCGGCGGGGTCCACAGATACGCAGTATTTT
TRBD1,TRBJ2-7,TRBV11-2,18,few,CASSLVATGGGGSYEQYF,TGTGCCAGCAGCTTAGTCGCGACAGGGGGAGGAGGCTCCTACGAGCAGTACTTC
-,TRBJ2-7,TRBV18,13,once,CASSPPRRAIQYF,TGTGCCAGCTCACCACCCCGTCGGGCGATACAGTACTTC
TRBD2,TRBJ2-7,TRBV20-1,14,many,CSARSSSGTYEQYF,TGCAGTGCTAGATCGTCTAGCGGGACCTACGAGCAGTACTTC
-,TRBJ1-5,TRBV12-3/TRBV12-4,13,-,CATQASGNQPQHF,TGTGCCACGCAGGCGAGCGGCAATCAGCCCCAGCATTTT
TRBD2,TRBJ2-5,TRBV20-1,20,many,CSAGPWANRDGRAVQETQYF,TGCAGTGCTGGCCCTTGGGCTAATCGAGACGGGAGGGCCGTCCAAGAGACCCAGTACTTC
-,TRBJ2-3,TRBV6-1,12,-,CVLGGESDTQYF,TGTGTTCTTGGGGGAGAGTCAGATACGCAGTATTTT
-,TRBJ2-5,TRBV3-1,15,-,CASSPRSQGQETQYF,TGTGCCAGCAGCCCCCGGTCGCAAGGACAAGAGACCCAGTACTTC
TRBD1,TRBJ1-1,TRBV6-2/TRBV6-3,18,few,CAGSYPTGMGTMNTEAFF,TGTGCCGGCAGTTACCCGACAGGGATGGGGACCATGAACACTGAAGCTTTCTTT
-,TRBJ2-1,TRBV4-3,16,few,CASSPSRRVLYNEQFF,TGCGCCAGCAGCCCATCGAGGAGGGTGCTGTACAATGAGCAGTTCTTC
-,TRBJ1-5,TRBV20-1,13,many,CSARGRRDQPQHF,TGCAGTGCTAGAGGGCGTAGGGATCAGCCCCAGCATTTT
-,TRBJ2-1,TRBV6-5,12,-,CASRRTYNEQFF,TGTGCCAGCAGGCGGACTTACAATGAGCAGTTCTTC
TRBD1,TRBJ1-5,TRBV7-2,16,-,CAISLGVNRGFEPQHF,TGTGCCATCAGCTTAGGGGTGAACAGGGGGTTTGAGCCCCAGCATTTT
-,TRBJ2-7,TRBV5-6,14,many,CASSFGGRQYEQYF,TGTGCCAGCAGCTTTGGGGGGCGCCAGTACGAGCAGTACTTC
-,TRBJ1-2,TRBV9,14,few,CASSVVGGSYGYTF,TGTGCCAGCAGCGTAGTCGGGGGTAGCTATGGCTACACCTTC
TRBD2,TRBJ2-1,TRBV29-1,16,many,CSVDWSVAGGQNEQFF,TGCAGCGTTGACTGGTCCGTAGCGGGGGGCCAAAATGAGCAGTTCTTC
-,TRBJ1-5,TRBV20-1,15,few,CSAGRELGEGQPQHF,TGCAGTGCGGGACGAGAGTTAGGGGAAGGTCAGCCCCAGCATTTT
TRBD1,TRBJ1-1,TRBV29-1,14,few,CSGNRQGRNTEAFF,TGCAGCGGGAATCGACAGGGACGGAACACTGAAGCTTTCTTT